This T cell receptor beta chain was retrieved from a study of OX40 agonist ivuxolimab in advanced cancers. Turning to the study itself: Participants, 80% to 90% male, averaged approximately 60 years of age, ranging from 23 to 79. Study-wide points: Researchers did not determine the expanded peripheral T cells' antigen specificity.

As regards this clone: What it binds is not known.

CDR3 length: 15 residues. Germline V gene lookup returns CDR1 KGHSH and CDR2 LQKENI. Between the trimmed V and J ends, which lost 1 base and 1 base, there was a span of 10 bases. The assay was immunoSEQ multiplex PCR, and TCRdb's table has in-frame clones only and misses some. Among tens of thousands of clones listed, about 82% were seen once. The receptor comes from an adult with an advanced solid tumor such as melanoma, head and neck, liver or kidney cancer. This rearrangement joins TRBV18 to TRBJ1-1; D may be TRBD1 (6 bases). Source: CD4+ or CD8+ T cells sorted from blood, taken in a trial of the OX40 agonist ivuxolimab. This CDR3 is CASSPRDTRNTEAFF. As DNA, the CDR3 is TGTGCCAGCTCACCACGGGACACTCGGAACACTGAAGCTTTCTTT.